The 30 T cell receptor beta chains below were found in one sample sequenced in a study of blood T cell repertoires in COVID-19 (dated by TCRdb to the early 2020s). Receptors were amplified or captured by the immunoSEQ multiplex PCR assay. The immuneACCESS repertoire file appears here via TCRdb, limited to in-frame rearrangements. These files lack a portion of the clones; in checked studies, under half of the deficit traces to unresolved V genes, and the cause of the others is not known. Counted in this sample were fewer than 250,000 clones; roughly 84% of them appeared once. The ten most abundant clones make up 5.5% to 8.5% of the sample. Sequencing was carried out using PBMCs or T cells enriched from blood (not recorded which). The receptors were gathered from a man younger than 45 in a cohort exposed to, infected with or recovered from COVID-19 (not recorded which).

This clone was recorded once. The chain couples TRBV29-1 to TRBJ2-7; D call uncertain. The V end was cut by 6 bases, the J end by 5 bases, with 8 bases between. This CDR3 spans 10 amino acids. Germline values: CDR1 SQVTM, CDR2 ANQGSEA. Written as DNA, the CDR3 is TGCAGCGTCCTCTACGACGAGCAGTACTTC. The encoded protein is CSVLYDEQYF.

This clone was recorded only once. The rearrangement uses TRBV7-2 and TRBJ2-5; 13 positions match TRBD2. Germline CDR1 is SGHTA and CDR2 is FQGNSA. This CDR3 contains 15 residues. J lost 5 bases, V lost 5 bases, and 5 bases had no gene match. CDR3 amino acids: CASSRQTSGRETQYF. CDR3 sequence (DNA): TGTGCCAGCAGCAGGCAGACTAGCGGGAGGGAGACCCAGTACTTC.

The rearrangement uses TRBV3-1 (or the pseudogene TRBV3-2) and TRBJ2-3; 9 bases align to TRBD2. The CDR3 has 16 amino acids. Germline V gene data show CDR1 as LGHDT and CDR2 as YNNKEL (reference sequence). The J segment lost 9 bases and the V segment lost 0 bases, leaving 10 bases of the junction unmatched. This chain's CDR3 is CASSQEGGAGGATQYF. The CDR3 DNA reads as TGTGCCAGCAGCCAAGAAGGAGGAGCGGGAGGAGCCACGCAGTATTTT.

The V and J genes are TRBV6-4 and TRBJ2-7, with D possibly matching TRBD1 (6 bases). Per germline, CDR1 MRHNA and CDR2 SNTAGT. The CDR3 consists of 14 residues. Trimming removed 5 bases at V and 1 base at J, with 12 bases between. CDR3 bases: TGTGCCAGCAGTAAGGAACAGGGTTCCTACGAGCAGTACTTC. It yields the protein CASSKEQGSYEQYF.

This chain uses TRBV24-1 with TRBJ2-7; D is possibly TRBD1 (6 bases). V was trimmed by 4 bases and J by 3 bases, leaving 21 bases between them. The CDR3 totals 17 residues. From germline, CDR1 is KGHDR and CDR2 SFDVKD. Here the CDR3 reads CATSDPPRARGDYEQYF. The DNA of the CDR3 is TGTGCCACCAGTGACCCCCCCAGGGCCAGGGGAGACTACGAGCAGTACTTC.

The genes are TRBV5-1 and TRBJ2-1; D remains ambiguous. V was trimmed by 3 bases and J by 7 bases, leaving 14 bases between them. Looked up from germline, CDR1 is SGHRS and CDR2 is YFSETQ. The CDR3 loop spans 14 amino acids. CDR3 protein: CASSSGLLENEQFF. The CDR3 bases are TGCGCCAGCAGCTCTGGCTTGCTAGAGAATGAGCAGTTCTTC.

The rearrangement joins TRBV4-3 to TRBJ1-2; D call uncertain. The CDR3 spans 13 residues. With 1 base removed from V and 8 bases from J, the gap between germline ends came to 11 bases. CDR1 is LGHNA and CDR2 is YSLEER in the germline V gene. CDR3 sequence (DNA): TGCGCCAGCAGCCAAGGAGCGTCATCCGGCTACACCTTC. Encoded protein: CASSQGASSGYTF.

CDR3 region: CASSESQRPSEEAFF. The DNA for the CDR3 is TGCGCCAGCAGTGAGTCTCAGCGCCCGTCGGAGGAAGCTTTCTTT. The gene calls are TRBV10-1 and TRBJ1-1; no clear D. Per germline, CDR1 WNHNN and CDR2 SYGVQD (reference sequence). The CDR3 contains 15 residues. V lost 0 bases and J 8 bases, leaving 16 bases between the germline ends.

The gene calls are TRBV3-1 (or the pseudogene TRBV3-2) and TRBJ2-1; 15 bases agree with TRBD2. The V gene end was trimmed by 4 bases and the J gene end by 9 bases; junction bases not matched to a gene: 7. There are 16 residues in the CDR3. Per the germline V gene, CDR1 is LGHDT and CDR2 is YNNKEL (reference sequence). Here the CDR3 DNA reads TGTGCCAGCAGCCCCGGACTAGCGGGAGGGCCCGGTGAGCAGTTCTTC. It encodes CASSPGLAGGPGEQFF.

The chain joins TRBV27 to TRBJ1-6; possible D gene TRBD1, 5 bases. The V gene lost 5 bases and the J gene lost 7 bases, with 15 bases spanning the gap. Germline assignment: CDR1 MNHEY and CDR2 SMNVEV (reference sequence). The CDR3 extends over 15 amino acids. The CDR3 here is CASSPVYDRNSPLHF. CDR3 DNA: TGTGCCAGCAGTCCAGTATATGACAGAAATTCACCCCTCCACTTT.

The V gene is TRBV9, the J gene TRBJ1-2; D might be TRBD1 (5 bases). With 4 bases removed from V and 6 bases from J, the gap between germline ends came to 25 bases. The CDR3 spans 17 residues. CDR1 is SGDLS and CDR2 is YYNGEE in the germline V gene. The chain's CDR3 is CASSPPGLQGLKDGYTF. The CDR3 DNA reads as TGTGCCAGCAGCCCCCCTGGGCTCCAGGGCTTAAAGGATGGCTACACCTTC.

V usage is TRBV6-2 or TRBV6-3 and J usage is TRBJ2-2, with TRBD2 matching over 12 bases. The J segment lost 4 bases and the V segment lost 5 bases, leaving 5 bases of the junction unmatched. This CDR3 contains 16 residues. Germline V gene data show CDR1 as MNHEY and CDR2 as SVGEGT. Written as DNA, the CDR3 is TGTGCCAGCAGTCTACTAGCGGGAGGACGCACCGGGGAGCTGTTTTTT. It translates to CASSLLAGGRTGELFF.

V usage is TRBV6-5 and J usage is TRBJ2-2, with 7 bases that match TRBD2. The CDR3 spans 16 residues. V shed 4 bases, J shed 5 bases, and the junction held 10 bases outside the gene matches. Germline-derived CDR1 and CDR2 are MNHEY and SVGAGI. CDR3 sequence (DNA): TGTGCCAGCAGTTTCGGTGGGAGGGTGAGGACCGGGGAGCTGTTTTTT. Its protein is CASSFGGRVRTGELFF.

The rearrangement links TRBV6-4 to TRBJ2-7, with TRBD1 identical over 9 bases. The V gene's germline CDR1 is MRHNA and CDR2 SNTAGT. This CDR3 comprises 17 residues. V was pared by 2 bases and J by 3 bases, with 11 bases of the junction left unmatched. The CDR3 DNA reads as TGTGCCAGCAGTGACCCGGGGGCCGGGACAGGGATCTACGAGCAGTACTTC. Its protein product is CASSDPGAGTGIYEQYF.

CDR3 nucleotide sequence: TGCGCCAGCAGCCAAGATTTGAGACAGAACACTGAAGCTTTCTTT. This encodes CASSQDLRQNTEAFF. This chain joins TRBV4-1 and TRBJ1-1; D gene unclear. With 0 bases removed from V and 1 base from J, the gap between germline ends came to 9 bases. CDR1 is MGHRA and CDR2 is YSYEKL in the germline V gene. The CDR3 is 15 amino acids.

The chain has TRBV27 and TRBJ1-4; the D gene is possibly TRBD1 (5 bases). V lost 5 bases to trimming and J lost 6 bases, with 13 bases between them. Germline assignment: CDR1 MNHEY and CDR2 SMNVEV (reference sequence). This CDR3 has 14 amino acids. The CDR3 spells CASSRRVDDEKLFF. The DNA of the CDR3 is TGTGCCAGCAGTCGCAGGGTAGATGATGAAAAACTGTTTTTT.

This chain links TRBV15 with TRBJ1-2; tentative D call: TRBD1 (6 bases). This CDR3 has 16 residues. V was clipped by 7 bases and J by 0 bases, with 18 bases between them. Germline CDR1 reads LNHNV; CDR2 reads YYDKDF (reference sequence). CDR3: CATTGAGRGANYGYTF. The CDR3 DNA reads as TGTGCCACCACAGGGGCAGGGAGGGGAGCTAACTATGGCTACACCTTC.

V and J are TRBV7-3 and TRBJ2-3; perhaps TRBD2 as D (6 bases). V was pared by 5 bases and J by 5 bases, with 11 bases between. Germline-derived CDR1 and CDR2 are SGHTA and FQGTGA. The CDR3 is 13 residues long. The CDR3 DNA reads as TGTGCCAGCAGCCCCCCCGGGGGAGATACGCAGTATTTT. Its protein product is CASSPPGGDTQYF.

The chain links TRBV27 to TRBJ1-1; 10 nucleotides agree with TRBD1. The CDR3 consists of 17 residues. Germline CDR1 is MNHEY and CDR2 is SMNVEV (reference sequence). The J segment lost 5 bases and the V segment lost 1 base, leaving 10 bases of the junction unmatched. CDR3 sequence (DNA): TGTGCCAGCAGTTTATTCATCGACAGGGGGCGAGGAACTGAAGCTTTCTTT. It encodes CASSLFIDRGRGTEAFF.

This clone came up once. This sequence joins TRBV10-1 and TRBJ2-7, with TRBD2 identical over 8 bases. The V and J ends lost 5 bases and 3 bases, in that order; junction bases with no gene match: 3. The CDR3 runs 13 residues. CDR1 is WNHNN, CDR2 SYGVQD, per germline (reference sequence). The CDR3 is CASSPGGDYEQYF. CDR3 nucleotides: TGCGCCAGCAGTCCGGGAGGGGACTACGAGCAGTACTTC.

The chain couples TRBV9 to TRBJ2-1; 8 bases align to TRBD2. The CDR3 length is 15 residues. V gave up 4 bases and J gave up 4 bases; unmatched junction bases: 7. Germline values: CDR1 SGDLS, CDR2 YYNGEE. CDR3 sequence (DNA): TGTGCCAGCAGCCCGGGACTAGACCTTTACAATGAGCAGTTCTTC. Translated, it gives CASSPGLDLYNEQFF.

This chain joins TRBV4-1 and TRBJ2-5; D is undetermined. The CDR3 runs 15 residues. CDR1 is MGHRA, CDR2 YSYEKL, per germline. V lost 3 bases, J lost 3 bases, and 14 bases lay in between. CDR3 nucleotide sequence: TGCGCCAGCAGCCACCAGAACGGGTATGAAGAGACCCAGTACTTC. Protein: CASSHQNGYEETQYF.

V gene TRBV7-8 combines with J gene TRBJ1-6; a weak D match, TRBD1 (6 bases). The CDR3 runs to 14 residues. CDR1 is SGHVS, CDR2 FQNEAQ, per germline. V lost 2 bases and J lost 12, with 14 bases in between. The CDR3 here is CASSLFDRPKPLHF. The DNA for the CDR3 is TGTGCCAGCAGCTTATTTGACAGGCCAAAACCCCTCCACTTT.

In DNA, the CDR3 is TGTGCCAGCAAGTTTCCGGGGGAGGTGGCCGGGGAGCTGTTTTTT. This translates into CASKFPGEVAGELFF. V and J are TRBV2 and TRBJ2-2; the D gene is possibly TRBD2 (6 bases). V was shortened by 7 bases and J by 6 bases, with 18 bases between the two germline ends. The CDR3 sequence is 15 residues long. Germline CDR1 reads SNHLY; CDR2 reads FYNNEI.

V and J are TRBV18 and TRBJ1-4, with D possibly matching TRBD1 (6 bases). Per germline, CDR1 KGHSH and CDR2 LQKENI. The V end lost 4 bases, the J end lost 8 bases, and 14 bases lay between the germline ends. CDR3 length: 14 residues. The CDR3 coding sequence is TGTGCCAGCTCACTGAGGGGGGGCGACGAAAAACTGTTTTTT. Translating it yields CASSLRGGDEKLFF.

V is TRBV6-5 and J is TRBJ1-2, with no clear D. V lost 0 bases and J lost 1, with 6 bases in between. From germline, CDR1 is MNHEY and CDR2 SVGAGI. This CDR3 has 14 amino acids. CDR3 loop: CASSYSRSNYGYTF. As DNA, the CDR3 is TGTGCCAGCAGTTACTCGCGGAGTAACTATGGCTACACCTTC.

The rearrangement joins TRBV3-1 (or the pseudogene TRBV3-2) to TRBJ2-7, with 7 bases identical to TRBD2. The CDR3 is 14 residues long. Trimming removed 0 bases from V and 7 bases from J; junction bases left unmatched: 6. Looked up from germline, CDR1 is LGHDT and CDR2 is YNNKEL (reference sequence). CDR3 loop: CASSQDRGGREQYF. DNA for the CDR3: TGTGCCAGCAGCCAAGATCGGGGAGGGCGGGAGCAGTACTTC.

The V and J genes are TRBV5-1 and TRBJ2-7; the D gene is possibly TRBD1 (5 bases). Per the germline V gene, CDR1 is SGHRS and CDR2 is YFSETQ. V shed 0 bases and J shed 3 bases, with 10 bases lying between them. This CDR3 region has 14 residues. CDR3 DNA: TGCGCCAGCAGCTTGGGTACCCAGGGCTACGAGCAGTACTTC. Residues: CASSLGTQGYEQYF. The full variable domain, with the rest looked up from reference TRBV5-1 and TRBJ2-7, is KAGVTQTPRYLIKTRGQQVTLSCSPISGHRSVSWYQQTPGQGLQFLFEYFSETQRNKGNFPGRFSGRQFSNSRSEMNVSTLELGDSALYLCASSLGTQGYEQYFGPGTRLTVT.

CDR3 amino acids: CSVDDFQAGKGNTIYF. As DNA, the CDR3 is TGCAGCGTTGATGATTTTCAGGCAGGGAAAGGAAACACCATATATTTT. The chain recombines TRBV29-1 with TRBJ1-3; tentatively, D is TRBD1 (5 bases). With 3 bases removed from V and 4 bases from J, the gap between germline ends came to 19 bases. The CDR3 covers 16 residues. Germline V gene lookup returns CDR1 SQVTM and CDR2 ANQGSEA.

In DNA form, the CDR3 reads TGTGCCAGCAGCTTACGGGGGGCGCTGGGGCAGCCCCAGCATTTT. It translates to CASSLRGALGQPQHF. V and J are TRBV11-2 and TRBJ1-5; D perhaps matches TRBD1 (6 bases). V lost 2 bases and J 7 bases, leaving 15 bases between the germline ends. CDR3 length: 15 residues. Germline CDR1 is SGHAT and CDR2 is FQNNGV.